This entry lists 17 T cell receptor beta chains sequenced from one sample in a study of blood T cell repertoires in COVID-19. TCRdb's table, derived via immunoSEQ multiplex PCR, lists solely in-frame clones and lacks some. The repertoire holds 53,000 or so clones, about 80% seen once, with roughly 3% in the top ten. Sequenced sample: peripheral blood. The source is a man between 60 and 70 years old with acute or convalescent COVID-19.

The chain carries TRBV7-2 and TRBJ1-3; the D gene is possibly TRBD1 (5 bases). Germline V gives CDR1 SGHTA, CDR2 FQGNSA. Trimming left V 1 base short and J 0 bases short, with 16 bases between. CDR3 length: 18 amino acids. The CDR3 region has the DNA TGTGCCAGCAGCTTAGTGGGTGGAGGGGCCTACTCTGGAAACACCATATATTTT. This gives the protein CASSLVGGGAYSGNTIYF.

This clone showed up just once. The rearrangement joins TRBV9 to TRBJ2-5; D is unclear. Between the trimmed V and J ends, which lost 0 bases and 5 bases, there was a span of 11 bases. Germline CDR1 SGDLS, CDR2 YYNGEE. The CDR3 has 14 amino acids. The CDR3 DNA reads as TGTGCCAGCAGCGTAGGAGGTGTCCGTGAGACCCAGTACTTC. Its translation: CASSVGGVRETQYF. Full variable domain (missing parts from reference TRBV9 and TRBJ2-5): DSGVTQTPKHLITATGQRVTLRCSPRSGDLSVYWYQQSLDQGLQFLIQYYNGEERAKGNILERFSAQQFPDLHSELNLSSLELGDSALYFCASSVGGVRETQYFGPGTRLLVL.

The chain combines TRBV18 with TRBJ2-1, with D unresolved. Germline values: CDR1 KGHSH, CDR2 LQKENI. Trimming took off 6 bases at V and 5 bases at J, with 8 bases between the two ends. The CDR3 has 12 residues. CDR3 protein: CASSQSHNEQFF. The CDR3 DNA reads TGTGCCAGCTCCCAGTCACACAATGAGCAGTTCTTC.

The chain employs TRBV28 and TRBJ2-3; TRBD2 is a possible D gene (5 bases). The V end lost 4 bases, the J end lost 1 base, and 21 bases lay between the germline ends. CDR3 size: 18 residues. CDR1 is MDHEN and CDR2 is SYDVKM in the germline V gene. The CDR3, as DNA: TGTGCCAGCAGTTATAAGGGTCGGTACGGGATTCGCACAGATACGCAGTATTTT. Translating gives CASSYKGRYGIRTDTQYF.

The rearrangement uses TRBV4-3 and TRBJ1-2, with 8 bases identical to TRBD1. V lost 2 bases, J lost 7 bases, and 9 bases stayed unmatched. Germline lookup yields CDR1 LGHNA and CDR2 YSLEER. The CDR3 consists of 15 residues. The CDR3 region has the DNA TGCGCCAGCAGCCAAAACGGACAGGGTCAGAGTGGCTACACCTTC. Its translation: CASSQNGQGQSGYTF.

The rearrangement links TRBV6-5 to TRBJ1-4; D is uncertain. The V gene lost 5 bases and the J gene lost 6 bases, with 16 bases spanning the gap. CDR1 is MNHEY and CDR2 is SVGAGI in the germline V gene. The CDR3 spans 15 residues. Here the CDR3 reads CASSPRKVGDEKLFF. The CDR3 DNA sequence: TGTGCCAGCAGTCCCCGCAAGGTCGGAGATGAAAAACTGTTTTTT.

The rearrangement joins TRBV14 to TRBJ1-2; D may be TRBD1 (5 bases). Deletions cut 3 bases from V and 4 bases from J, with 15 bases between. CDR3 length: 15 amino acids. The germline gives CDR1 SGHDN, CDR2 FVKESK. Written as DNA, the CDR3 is TGTGCCAGCAGCCAGGCGGGGGGGAGTTTCTATGGCTACACCTTC. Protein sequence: CASSQAGGSFYGYTF.

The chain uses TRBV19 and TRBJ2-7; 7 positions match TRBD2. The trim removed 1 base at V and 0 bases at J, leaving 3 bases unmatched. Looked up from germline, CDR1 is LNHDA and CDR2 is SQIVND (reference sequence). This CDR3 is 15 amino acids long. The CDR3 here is CASSIGGGSSYEQYF. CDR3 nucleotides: TGTGCCAGTAGTATAGGTGGCGGGAGCTCCTACGAGCAGTACTTC. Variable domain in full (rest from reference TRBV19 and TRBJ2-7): DGGITQSPKYLFRKEGQNVTLSCEQNLNHDAMYWYRQDPGQGLRLIYYSQIVNDFQKGDIAEGYSVSREKKESFPLTVTSAQKNPTAFYLCASSIGGGSSYEQYFGPGTRLTVT.

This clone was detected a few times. The CDR3 sequence: CASSLEIMGGIQYF. CDR3 sequence (DNA): TGTGCCAGCAGCTTAGAAATAATGGGAGGCATTCAGTACTTC. The genes are TRBV7-8 and TRBJ2-4; D perhaps matches TRBD2 (6 bases). The CDR3 sequence is 14 residues long. CDR1 is SGHVS and CDR2 is FQNEAQ in the germline V gene. V was clipped by 1 base and J by 9 bases, with 13 bases between them.

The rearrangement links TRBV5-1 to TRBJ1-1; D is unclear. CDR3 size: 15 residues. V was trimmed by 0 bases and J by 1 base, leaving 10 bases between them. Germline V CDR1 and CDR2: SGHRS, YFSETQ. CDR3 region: CASSLVGRANTEAFF. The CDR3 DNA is TGCGCCAGCAGCTTGGTAGGGAGAGCGAACACTGAAGCTTTCTTT.

CDR3 coding DNA: TGTGCCAGCAGCCAACAGGGTAACACCGGGGAGCTGTTTTTT. Protein: CASSQQGNTGELFF. V and J are TRBV3-1 (or the pseudogene TRBV3-2) and TRBJ2-2, with a tentative D call TRBD1 (5 bases). The V and J ends lost 2 bases and 2 bases respectively, with 6 bases between them. The CDR3 loop spans 14 amino acids. The V gene's germline CDR1 is LGHDT and CDR2 YNNKEL (reference sequence).

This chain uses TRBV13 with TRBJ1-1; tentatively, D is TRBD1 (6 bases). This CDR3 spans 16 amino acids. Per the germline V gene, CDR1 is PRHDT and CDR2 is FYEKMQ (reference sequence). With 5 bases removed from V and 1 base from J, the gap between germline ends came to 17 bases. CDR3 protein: CASSPYRVFTNTEAFF. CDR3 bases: TGTGCCAGCAGCCCATACAGGGTTTTTACGAACACTGAAGCTTTCTTT.

The CDR3 nucleotides read TGTGCCAGCAGTTCAGACCGGGACAGGGGATCCTCTGAAGCTTTCTTT. Protein sequence: CASSSDRDRGSSEAFF. This chain links TRBV27 with TRBJ1-1, with TRBD1 matching 10 bases. The CDR3 extends over 16 amino acids. The germline gives CDR1 MNHEY, CDR2 SMNVEV (reference sequence). V trimming: 4 bases; J trimming: 6 bases; junction bases outside the gene matches: 11.

The DNA for the CDR3 is TGTGCCAGCAGCTTAGGAATCCTCCTAGATGAGACCCAGTACTTC. Protein product: CASSLGILLDETQYF. The chain is built from TRBV7-6 and TRBJ2-5; D gene unclear. The germline V and J ends were trimmed by 1 base and 5 bases, with 14 bases remaining between them. CDR1 SGHVS and CDR2 FNYEAQ come from the germline V gene. The CDR3 has 15 amino acids.

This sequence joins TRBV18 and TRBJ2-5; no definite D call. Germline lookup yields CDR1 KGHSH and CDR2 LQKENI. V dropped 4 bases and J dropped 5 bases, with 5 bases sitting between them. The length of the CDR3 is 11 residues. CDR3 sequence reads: CASSRLETQYF. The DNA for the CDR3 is TGTGCCAGCTCACGTCTCGAGACCCAGTACTTC.

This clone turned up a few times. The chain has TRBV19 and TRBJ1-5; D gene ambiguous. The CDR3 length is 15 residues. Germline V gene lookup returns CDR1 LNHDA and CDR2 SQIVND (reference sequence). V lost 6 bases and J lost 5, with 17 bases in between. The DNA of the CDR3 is TGTGCCAGTAGGAGACCGGGTCCGAGCGATCAGCCCCAGCATTTT. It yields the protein CASRRPGPSDQPQHF.

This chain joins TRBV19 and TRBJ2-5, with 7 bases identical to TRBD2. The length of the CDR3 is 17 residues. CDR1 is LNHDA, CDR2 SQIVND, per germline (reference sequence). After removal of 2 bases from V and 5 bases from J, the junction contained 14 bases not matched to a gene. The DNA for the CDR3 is TGTGCCAGTAGTATACGGGGAGGGGCGGGAGCTCGGGAGACCCAGTACTTC. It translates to CASSIRGGAGARETQYF. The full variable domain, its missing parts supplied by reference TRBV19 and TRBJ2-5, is DGGITQSPKYLFRKEGQNVTLSCEQNLNHDAMYWYRQDPGQGLRLIYYSQIVNDFQKGDIAEGYSVSREKKESFPLTVTSAQKNPTAFYLCASSIRGGAGARETQYFGPGTRLLVL.